This record looks at one TCR beta chain sequence and its context. No antigen is known for it. One end of the junction fails to match germline, which may point to a read error. This entry is derived from a study of cytomegalovirus exposure and HLA in healthy donors. As for the study in general: T cells numbering about 179 million yielded some 110 million unique TCR beta sequences in an earlier analysis. Study-level points and caveats: In an earlier analysis, in approximately 570 donors, most V segments appeared productive either ~90% or ~30% of the time. Reportedly, fewer N-insertions than the 666-donor mean appeared in an Asian-associated ancestry cluster in a later analysis.

The PCR ran on 60 Vbeta and 13 Jbeta primers. The data were produced by immunoSEQ multiplex PCR, yet TCRdb's version contains in-frame clones alone and is incomplete. The sample shows around 150,000 clones, 80% to 85% of them seen only once. Looked up from germline, CDR1 is SEHNR and CDR2 is FQNEAQ (reference sequence). CDR3 size: 15 residues. Donors likely had unrecorded immune exposures despite being nominally healthy when sampled. Sequenced: PBMCs. The sequence was obtained from a male donor in good health and CMV-seronegative. V and J are TRBV7-9 and TRBJ2-2; D possibly corresponds to TRBD1 (5 bases). The CDR3: CSSSPPVRVTGELFF. For the CDR3, the DNA is TGTTCCAGCAGCCCCCCGGTCAGGGTCACCGGGGAGCTGTTTTTT.